These 4 T cell receptor beta chains originate from one sample sequenced in a study of beta chain features in type 1 diabetes. Isolated RNA was reverse transcribed in full, so expressed TCRB transcripts were sequenced. The data were produced by immunoSEQ multiplex PCR, yet TCRdb's version contains in-frame clones alone and is incomplete. The data contain 310,000 or so clones, 6.5% to 10% of them singletons. The sequencing sample was made of central memory CD4+ T cells from blood. Every receptor here comes from a woman aged 18-30 years in good health.

The gene calls are TRBV7-2 and TRBJ1-6; D gene ambiguous. Germline V CDR1 and CDR2: SGHTA, FQGNSA. V dropped 0 bases and J dropped 9 bases, with 12 bases sitting between them. This CDR3 has 15 residues. The CDR3 loop is CASSLAAFRGSPLHF. The DNA of the CDR3 is TGTGCCAGCAGCTTAGCGGCCTTTCGGGGTTCACCCCTCCACTTT.

This clone has at least ten counts. The genes are TRBV7-6 and TRBJ2-7; 8 bases fit TRBD1. The CDR3 is 14 residues long. J gave up 6 bases and V 4 bases, and 8 bases lay outside the gene matches. CDR1 is SGHVS and CDR2 is FNYEAQ in the germline V gene. In DNA, the CDR3 is TGTGCCAGCAGCTCGATCGCGGACAGGGTCGAGCAGTACTTC. It codes for CASSSIADRVEQYF.

This clone was detected many times. Being one base from a much bigger clone, this may be a read error. Other DNA sequences of this sample code for an identical CDR3. The rearrangement links TRBV7-9 to TRBJ2-1; D unresolved. Per germline, CDR1 SEHNR and CDR2 FQNEAQ (reference sequence). The V gene lost 1 base and the J gene lost 2 bases, with 3 bases spanning the gap. CDR3 size: 13 residues. The CDR3 sequence is CASSLGTYNEQFF. DNA of the CDR3: TGTGCCAGCAGCTTAGGAACCTACAATGAGCAGTTCTTC.

The table lists this clone with a few counts. The chain links TRBV5-6 to TRBJ2-7, with D possibly called TRBD1 or TRBD2 (5 bases each). The CDR3 loop spans 14 amino acids. V was clipped by 4 bases and J by 6 bases, with 17 bases between them. CDR1 is SGHDT and CDR2 is YYEEEE in the germline V gene. CDR3 loop: CASSIRDRGSEQYF. The DNA for the CDR3 is TGTGCCAGCAGCATCCGGGACCGAGGTAGCGAGCAGTACTTC.